Presented here are 26 T cell receptor beta chains from one specimen sequenced in a study of technical replicates of blood from several donors. Libraries were prepared by immunoSEQ multiplex PCR; TCRdb keeps only in-frame clonotypes and omits some of them. In the table there are 91,000 or so clones, roughly 96% of which are singletons. Sequenced input: T cells isolated from PBMCs. The receptors derive from a human donor in good health.

This clone was seen only a few times. The rearrangement links TRBV7-9 to TRBJ1-1; TRBD1 matches 7 bases. The CDR3 is 12 amino acids. With V trimmed by 5 bases and J by 11 bases, 8 bases remained unmatched. In germline, CDR1 is SEHNR, CDR2 FQNEAQ (reference sequence). In nucleotides, the CDR3 is TGTGCCAGCAGCGCGGGACAGCCAGAGGCTTTCTTT. Residues: CASSAGQPEAFF.

The chain uses TRBV6-5 and TRBJ2-2; the match to TRBD2 covers 8 bases. V lost 6 bases, J lost 8 bases, and 5 bases stayed unmatched. The CDR3 sequence is 13 residues long. Germline V lookup: CDR1 MNHEY, CDR2 SVGAGI. Here the CDR3 reads CASSGGAVGELFF. The CDR3 DNA sequence: TGTGCCAGCAGCGGGGGGGCCGTTGGGGAGCTGTTTTTT.

The J gene is TRBJ2-5, the V gene TRBV6-4, with D unresolved. The V gene lost 0 bases and the J gene lost 7 bases, with 24 bases spanning the gap. CDR3 length: 18 residues. The germline CDR1 and CDR2 sequences are MRHNA and SNTAGT. CDR3 coding DNA: TGTGCCAGCAGTGACTCGATTGGCCACTACCACTCAAGAGGGACCCAGTACTTC. It encodes CASSDSIGHYHSRGTQYF.

The chain carries TRBV13 and TRBJ2-7; TRBD1 is a possible D gene (5 bases). The CDR3 is 15 residues long. The ends were cut back, 1 base at V and 2 bases at J, with 12 bases in the middle. CDR1 PRHDT and CDR2 FYEKMQ come from the germline V gene (reference sequence). For the CDR3, the DNA is TGTGCCAGCAGCTTAGTCCTGGGGCAGACCTACGAGCAGTACTTC. This sequence encodes CASSLVLGQTYEQYF.

This clone was seen more than once but under ten times. V and J are TRBV27 and TRBJ1-5; no clear D. CDR3 length: 14 residues. Trimming pared 4 bases from V and 0 bases from J, leaving 7 bases between. The germline gives CDR1 MNHEY, CDR2 SMNVEV (reference sequence). CDR3: CASSYSHSNQPQHF. CDR3 sequence (DNA): TGTGCCAGCAGTTATTCCCATAGCAATCAGCCCCAGCATTTT.

The count of this clone is one. V is TRBV27 and J is TRBJ2-3; 8 nucleotides match TRBD2. Germline CDR1 is MNHEY and CDR2 is SMNVEV (reference sequence). The CDR3 consists of 14 residues. V gave up 11 bases and J gave up 4 bases; unmatched junction bases: 11. Here the CDR3 DNA reads TGTGCCTTCTTCGACGGGGGGGCCGCAGATACGCAGTATTTT. Its protein product is CAFFDGGAADTQYF.

V usage is TRBV29-1 and J usage is TRBJ2-7; 7 bases map to TRBD2. This CDR3 has 13 amino acids. The germline CDR1 and CDR2 sequences are SQVTM and ANQGSEA. The trim removed 4 bases at V and 4 bases at J, leaving 7 bases unmatched. The CDR3 loop reads CSVGETSSYEQYF. In DNA form, the CDR3 reads TGCAGCGTTGGGGAGACTAGCAGTTACGAGCAGTACTTC.

The chain uses TRBV28 and TRBJ2-7, with TRBD1 identical over 8 bases. This CDR3 is 15 amino acids long. The V gene end was trimmed by 4 bases and the J gene end by 3 bases; junction bases not matched to a gene: 8. In germline, CDR1 is MDHEN, CDR2 SYDVKM. The chain's CDR3 is CASSSLGTGIYEQYF. DNA of the CDR3: TGTGCCAGCAGTTCGCTCGGGACAGGAATCTACGAGCAGTACTTC.

This clone was detected only once. The chain couples TRBV15 to TRBJ2-1; perhaps TRBD1 as D (6 bases). The length of the CDR3 is 15 residues. Trimming removed 1 base at V and 6 bases at J, with 13 bases between. Germline V gene lookup returns CDR1 LNHNV and CDR2 YYDKDF (reference sequence). The CDR3 DNA reads TGTGCCACCAGCAGAGTCAGGCAGGGGTCCAATGAGCAGTTCTTC. This gives the protein CATSRVRQGSNEQFF. Variable domain in full (rest from reference TRBV15 and TRBJ2-1): DAMVIQNPRYQVTQFGKPVTLSCSQTLNHNVMYWYQQKSSQAPKLLFHYYDKDFNNEADTPDNFQSRRPNTSFCFLDIRSPGLGDTAMYLCATSRVRQGSNEQFFGPGTRLTVL.

This chain connects TRBV5-1 to TRBJ2-2; 8 bases fit TRBD1. Germline trimming cut 5 bases from V and 1 base from J; bases unmatched to any gene: 16. The length of the CDR3 is 19 residues. Germline CDR1 SGHRS, CDR2 YFSETQ. The CDR3, as DNA: TGCGCCAGCAGAAAACCTCCCGAATCCGGGACAGGGAACACCGGGGAGCTGTTTTTT. This gives the protein CASRKPPESGTGNTGELFF.

The chain couples TRBV4-2 to TRBJ2-1, with 11 bases fitting TRBD2. The V and J ends lost 1 base and 0 bases, in that order; junction bases with no gene match: 2. The V gene's germline CDR1 is LGHNA and CDR2 YNFKEQ. The CDR3 is 17 amino acids. CDR3 sequence: CASSQGTSGYSYNEQFF. The CDR3 DNA reads TGTGCCAGCAGCCAAGGGACTAGCGGGTACTCCTACAATGAGCAGTTCTTC.

This clone was seen only once. The V gene is TRBV10-3, the J gene TRBJ1-1, with a tentative D call TRBD1 (6 bases). The CDR3 runs 15 residues. In germline, CDR1 is ENHRY, CDR2 SYGVKD. Trimming took off 4 bases at V and 1 base at J, with 13 bases between the two ends. The CDR3 DNA follows: TGTGCCATCAGTGCAGGACAGAGCCCGAACACTGAAGCTTTCTTT. It specifies CAISAGQSPNTEAFF.

The CDR3 DNA reads TGTGCCAGCAGTGTATTCGGGTCTAGCGGGACGTTCAGCTCCTACGAGCAGTACTTC. Protein sequence: CASSVFGSSGTFSSYEQYF. The J gene is TRBJ2-7, the V gene TRBV2; 9 positions agree with TRBD2. Germline loops: CDR1 SNHLY, CDR2 FYNNEI. CDR3 length equals 19 residues. J lost 0 bases, V lost 4 bases, and 16 bases had no gene match.

This chain links TRBV18 with TRBJ1-2; D may be TRBD1 (5 bases). Germline CDR1 and CDR2: KGHSH and LQKENI. V lost 3 bases and J 3 bases, leaving 14 bases between the germline ends. The CDR3 is made up of 15 amino acids. This chain's CDR3 is CASSPSLGGDYGYTF. In DNA, the CDR3 is TGTGCCAGCTCACCCTCCCTTGGAGGGGACTATGGCTACACCTTC.

This rearrangement joins TRBV4-1 to TRBJ2-1; tentative D call: TRBD1 (5 bases). CDR3 size: 15 residues. The V gene's germline CDR1 is MGHRA and CDR2 YSYEKL. V dropped 1 base and J dropped 2 bases, with 9 bases sitting between them. CDR3 loop: CASSQGAGPYNEQFF. DNA for the CDR3: TGCGCCAGCAGCCAAGGGGCAGGGCCCTACAATGAGCAGTTCTTC.

The chain employs TRBV18 and TRBJ2-1; 9 nucleotides align to TRBD1. The V segment lost 4 bases and the J segment 5 bases; nucleotides outside the gene matches: 9. The germline V gene has CDR1 KGHSH and CDR2 LQKENI. The CDR3 loop spans 16 amino acids. CDR3 sequence: CASSQMTGGMDNEQFF. In DNA form, the CDR3 reads TGTGCCAGCTCACAGATGACAGGGGGAATGGACAATGAGCAGTTCTTC.

The V and J genes are TRBV30 and TRBJ2-7; unclear D gene. The CDR3 sequence is 13 residues long. Germline CDR1 reads GTSNPN; CDR2 reads SVGIG (reference sequence). V dropped 0 bases and J dropped 7 bases, with 13 bases sitting between them. The CDR3 sequence: CAWSVPQVWEQYF. Here the CDR3 DNA reads TGTGCCTGGAGTGTACCGCAGGTATGGGAGCAGTACTTC.

This chain connects TRBV7-9 to TRBJ1-4; TRBD1 is a possible D gene (6 bases). Deletions cut 5 bases from V and 4 bases from J, with 20 bases between. There are 17 residues in the CDR3. Germline values: CDR1 SEHNR, CDR2 FQNEAQ (reference sequence). CDR3: CASSEGFGGHVNEKLFF. As DNA, the CDR3 is TGTGCCAGCAGCGAGGGGTTTGGGGGACACGTTAATGAAAAACTGTTTTTT. Full variable domain (rest looked up from reference TRBV7-9 and TRBJ1-4): DTGVSQNPRHKITKRGQNVTFRCDPISEHNRLYWYRQTLGQGPEFLTYFQNEAQLEKSRLLSDRFSAERPKGSFSTLEIQRTEQGDSAMYLCASSEGFGGHVNEKLFFGSGTQLSVL.

This chain joins TRBV28 and TRBJ2-3, with D possibly TRBD1 on 6 matching bases. V lost 5 bases and J 0 bases, leaving 15 bases between the germline ends. Germline CDR1 is MDHEN and CDR2 is SYDVKM. CDR3 length: 16 residues. Here the CDR3 DNA reads TGTGCCAGCAGTCTAAGGACAGACTCTAGCACAGATACGCAGTATTTT. It yields the protein CASSLRTDSSTDTQYF.

The chain combines TRBV19 with TRBJ2-7, with 7 bases that match TRBD1. Germline trimming cut 7 bases from V and 0 bases from J; bases unmatched to any gene: 3. CDR1 and CDR2 from the germline V gene are LNHDA and SQIVND (reference sequence). The CDR3 has 13 amino acids. The CDR3 loop reads CASTPGGSYEQYF. DNA of the CDR3: TGTGCCAGTACCCCAGGGGGCTCCTACGAGCAGTACTTC.

The V gene is TRBV27, the J gene TRBJ2-1; TRBD2 is a possible D gene (6 bases). The length of the CDR3 is 16 residues. Trimming left V 3 bases short and J 0 bases short, with 12 bases between. CDR1 MNHEY and CDR2 SMNVEV come from the germline V gene (reference sequence). The CDR3 coding sequence is TGTGCCAGCAGTTTGAGCGCGGGGAGCTCCTACAATGAGCAGTTCTTC. Residues: CASSLSAGSSYNEQFF.

This chain's CDR3 is CASSDIRGRAEAFF. The DNA for the CDR3 is TGTGCCAGCAGTGATATACGGGGTAGGGCTGAAGCTTTCTTT. This sequence joins TRBV2 and TRBJ1-1; the D is unclear. The CDR3 totals 14 residues. The germline CDR1 and CDR2 sequences are SNHLY and FYNNEI. V was clipped by 3 bases and J by 6 bases, with 14 bases between them. Full variable domain (remainder filled in from reference TRBV2 and TRBJ1-1): EPEVTQTPSHQVTQMGQEVILRCVPISNHLYFYWYRQILGQKVEFLVSFYNNEISEKSEIFDDQFSVERPDGSNFTLKIRSTKLEDSAMYFCASSDIRGRAEAFFGQGTRLTVV.

This chain uses TRBV27 with TRBJ2-3; 7 bases agree with TRBD2. J was trimmed by 1 base and V by 6 bases; bases with no gene match: 10. Germline lookup yields CDR1 MNHEY and CDR2 SMNVEV (reference sequence). There are 16 residues in the CDR3. The CDR3 DNA reads TGTGCCAGCAGACAAACGACTAGCTGGCGCACAGATACGCAGTATTTT. Encoded protein: CASRQTTSWRTDTQYF.

The chain recombines TRBV19 with TRBJ1-1; 7 positions match TRBD1. After removal of 5 bases from V and 0 bases from J, the junction contained 3 bases not matched to a gene. The CDR3 runs to 14 residues. CDR1 is LNHDA, CDR2 SQIVND, per germline (reference sequence). The CDR3 region is CASSDRAVNTEAFF. The CDR3 DNA is TGTGCCAGTAGTGACAGGGCCGTGAACACTGAAGCTTTCTTT. Drawing the rest from reference TRBV19 and TRBJ1-1, the complete variable domain is DGGITQSPKYLFRKEGQNVTLSCEQNLNHDAMYWYRQDPGQGLRLIYYSQIVNDFQKGDIAEGYSVSREKKESFPLTVTSAQKNPTAFYLCASSDRAVNTEAFFGQGTRLTVV.

The chain recombines TRBV10-2 with TRBJ2-1, with 9 bases fitting TRBD2. J was trimmed by 7 bases and V by 1 base; bases with no gene match: 8. The CDR3 runs to 16 residues. Germline CDR1 WSHSY, CDR2 SAAADI. This CDR3 reads CASSEFSGGRANEQFF. CDR3 in DNA: TGCGCCAGCAGTGAGTTTTCTGGCGGGAGGGCAAATGAGCAGTTCTTC.

Here the CDR3 reads CATSGTSSYEQYF. CDR3 bases: TGTGCCACCTCCGGGACTAGTAGCTACGAGCAGTACTTC. The chain uses TRBV2 and TRBJ2-7, with 8 bases fitting TRBD2. CDR1 is SNHLY and CDR2 is FYNNEI in the germline V gene. This CDR3 comprises 13 residues. With V trimmed by 10 bases and J by 3 bases, 8 bases remained unmatched.